This is a list of T cell receptor beta chains from one sample in a study of cytomegalovirus exposure and HLA in healthy donors. The assay was immunoSEQ multiplex PCR, and TCRdb's table has in-frame clones only and misses some. The sample gives over 200,000 clones, over 80% of which show up once; 11% to 15% is in the top ten. Sequencing was performed on PBMCs. The receptors were sampled from a woman aged 25 to 39 in good health and CMV-seropositive. Each CDR3 is given with its conserved first and last residue.

J: TRBJ2-7
V: TRBV19
CDR3: CASKGQGAYEQYF

J: TRBJ1-1
V: TRBV5-1
CDR3: CASSPDREYTEAFF

J: TRBJ2-2
V: TRBV25-1
CDR3: CASSTSGGTGELFF

J: TRBJ1-1
V: TRBV27
CDR3: CASSSLSGGAEAFF

J: TRBJ2-3
V: TRBV7-3
CDR3: CASSDTGDPDTQYF

J: TRBJ1-2
V: TRBV29-1
CDR3: CSVESFEGYTF

J: TRBJ1-1
V: TRBV5-6
CDR3: CASSAVQAGHEAFF

J: TRBJ2-7
V: TRBV6-6
CDR3: CASSPRDRGVHEQYF

J: TRBJ2-6
V: TRBV30
CDR3: CAWSAGAGANVLTF

J: TRBJ2-2
V: TRBV29-1
CDR3: CSVAGSGELFF

J: TRBJ1-5
V: TRBV28
CDR3: CASSSKAYPTGSNQPQHF

J: TRBJ2-7
V: TRBV2
CDR3: CASRTQGVYEQYF

J: TRBJ1-2
V: TRBV11-2
CDR3: CASSEDTVYGYTF

J: TRBJ2-3
V: TRBV6-1
CDR3: CASSEPGVGDTQYF

J: TRBJ2-1
V: TRBV19
CDR3: CASSLGDWDEQFF

J: TRBJ1-1
V: TRBV20-1
CDR3: CSAMVTGEAFF

J: TRBJ2-2
V: TRBV6-1
CDR3: CASTPTRQGTGELFF

J: TRBJ2-7
V: TRBV25-1
CDR3: CASVSSGRHYEQYF

J: TRBJ2-7
V: TRBV10-3
CDR3: CAISDLVGEGAYEQYF

J: TRBJ2-3
V: TRBV9
CDR3: CASSVEGASTDTQYF

J: TRBJ2-1
V: TRBV5-1
CDR3: CASSFRLGDNEQFF

J: TRBJ2-1
V: TRBV5-1
CDR3: CASSLSGDEQFF

J: TRBJ1-2
V: TRBV27
CDR3: CASSLTGTPRTYTF

J: TRBJ1-3
V: TRBV16
CDR3: CASSQPEDGNTIYF

J: TRBJ2-7
V: TRBV5-1
CDR3: CASRRTSGTYEQYF

J: TRBJ1-2
V: TRBV5-1
CDR3: CASSPGEGNYGYTF

J: TRBJ2-1
V: TRBV30
CDR3: CAWSEGTSGRVEQFF

J: TRBJ1-1
V: TRBV29-1
CDR3: CSVTLMNTEAFF

J: TRBJ2-3
V: TRBV2
CDR3: CASRTGPEVTDTQYF

J: TRBJ1-1
V: TRBV19
CDR3: CASSRGAMNTEAFF

J: TRBJ2-7
V: TRBV27
CDR3: CASSETGTTYEQYF

J: TRBJ2-1
V: TRBV20-1
CDR3: CSARTGIEQFF

J: TRBJ2-1
V: TRBV7-2
CDR3: CASRYRIAGSVQFF